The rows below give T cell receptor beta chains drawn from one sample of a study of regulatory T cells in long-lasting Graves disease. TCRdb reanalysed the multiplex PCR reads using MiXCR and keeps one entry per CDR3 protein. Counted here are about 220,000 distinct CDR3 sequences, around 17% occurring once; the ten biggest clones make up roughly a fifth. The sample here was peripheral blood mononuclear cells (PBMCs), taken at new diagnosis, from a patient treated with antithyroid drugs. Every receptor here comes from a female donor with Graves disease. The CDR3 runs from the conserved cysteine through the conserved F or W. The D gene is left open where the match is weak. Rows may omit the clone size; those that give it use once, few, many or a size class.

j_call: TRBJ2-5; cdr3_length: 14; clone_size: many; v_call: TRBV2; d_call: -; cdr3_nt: TGTGCCAGCAGTGGGTTCCACACCGAAGAGACCCAGTACTTC; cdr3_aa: CASSGFHTEETQYF
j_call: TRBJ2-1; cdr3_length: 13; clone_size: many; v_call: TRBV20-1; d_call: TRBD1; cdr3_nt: TGCAGTGCACCGGGACAGGGGGCCAATGAGCAGTTCTTC; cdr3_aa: CSAPGQGANEQFF
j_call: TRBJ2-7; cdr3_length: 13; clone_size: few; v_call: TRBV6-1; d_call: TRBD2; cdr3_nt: TGTGCCAGCAGTGCGGGAGGGCCGACCGAGCAGTACTTC; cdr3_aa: CASSAGGPTEQYF
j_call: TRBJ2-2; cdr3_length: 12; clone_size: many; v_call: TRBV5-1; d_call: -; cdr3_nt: TGCGCCAGCAACAGGGACGGCGGGGAGCTGTTTTTT; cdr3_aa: CASNRDGGELFF
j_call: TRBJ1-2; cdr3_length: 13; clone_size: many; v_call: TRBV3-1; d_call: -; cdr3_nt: TGTGCCAGCAGCCTCTACAGTAACTATGGCTACACCTTC; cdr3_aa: CASSLYSNYGYTF
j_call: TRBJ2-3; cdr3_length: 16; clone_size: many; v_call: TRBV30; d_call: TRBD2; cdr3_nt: TGTGCCGGGGGAGGGCGGCAGGGAAGAGGGACAGATACGCAGTATTTT; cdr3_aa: CAGGGRQGRGTDTQYF
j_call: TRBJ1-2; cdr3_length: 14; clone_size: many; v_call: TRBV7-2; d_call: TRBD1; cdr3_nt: TGTGCCAGCAGCTCACCGGGACAGGGGTATGGCTACACCTTC; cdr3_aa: CASSSPGQGYGYTF
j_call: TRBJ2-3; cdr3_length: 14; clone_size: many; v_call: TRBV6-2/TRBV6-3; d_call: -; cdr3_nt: TGTGCCAGCAGTTACTTTCAGGTAGTAGATACGCAGTATTTT; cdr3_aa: CASSYFQVVDTQYF
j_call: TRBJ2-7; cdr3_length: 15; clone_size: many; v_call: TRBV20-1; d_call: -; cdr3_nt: TGCAGTGCTAGAGATGAACAGGGACCTTCCTACGAGCAGTACTTC; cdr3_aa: CSARDEQGPSYEQYF
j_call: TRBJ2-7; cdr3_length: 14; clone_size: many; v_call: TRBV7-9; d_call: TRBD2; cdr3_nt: TGTGCCAGCAGCTTACGGCTAGCGGGAGACCAGCAGTACTTC; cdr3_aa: CASSLRLAGDQQYF
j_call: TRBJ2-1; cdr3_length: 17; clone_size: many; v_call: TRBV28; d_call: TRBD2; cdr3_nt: TGTGCCAGCCGCGAAGGGGCGGGGGGCCCGGGTTACAATGAGCAGTTCTTC; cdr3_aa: CASREGAGGPGYNEQFF
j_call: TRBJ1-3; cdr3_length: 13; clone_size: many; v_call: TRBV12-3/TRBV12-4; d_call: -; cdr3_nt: TGTGCCAGCAGGTGGGGGCCGGGAAACACCATATATTTT; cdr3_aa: CASRWGPGNTIYF
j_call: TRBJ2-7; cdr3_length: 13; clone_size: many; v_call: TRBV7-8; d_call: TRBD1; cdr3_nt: TGTGCCAGCAGCCAAGGGACAGCCTTCGAGCAGTACTTC; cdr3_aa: CASSQGTAFEQYF
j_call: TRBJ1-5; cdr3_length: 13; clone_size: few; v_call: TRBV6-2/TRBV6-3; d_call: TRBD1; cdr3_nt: TGTGCCACCATCCGGGACAGGGGTCAGCCCCAGCATTTT; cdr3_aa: CATIRDRGQPQHF
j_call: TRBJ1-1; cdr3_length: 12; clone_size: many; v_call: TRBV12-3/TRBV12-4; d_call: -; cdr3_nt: TGTGCCAGCACTTTCAGGGGAACTGAAGCTTTCTTT; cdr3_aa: CASTFRGTEAFF
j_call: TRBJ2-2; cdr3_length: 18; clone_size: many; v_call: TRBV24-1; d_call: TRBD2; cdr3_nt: TGTGCCACCAGCGGACTAGCGGGAACGTTCGCGAACACCGGGGAGCTGTTTTTT; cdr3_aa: CATSGLAGTFANTGELFF
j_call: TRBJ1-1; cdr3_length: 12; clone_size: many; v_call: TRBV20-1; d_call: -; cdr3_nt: TGCAGTGCTAGAGGGGTGGGGGCTGAAGCTTTCTTT; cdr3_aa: CSARGVGAEAFF
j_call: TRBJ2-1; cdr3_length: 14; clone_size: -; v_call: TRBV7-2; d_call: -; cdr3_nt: TGTGCCAGCAGCCCAGGACTACCCACTGACGAGCAGTTCTTC; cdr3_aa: CASSPGLPTDEQFF
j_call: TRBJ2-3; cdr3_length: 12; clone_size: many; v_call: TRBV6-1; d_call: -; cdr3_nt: TGTGCCAGCAGTCGATCTAGGGATACGCAGTATTTT; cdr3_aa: CASSRSRDTQYF
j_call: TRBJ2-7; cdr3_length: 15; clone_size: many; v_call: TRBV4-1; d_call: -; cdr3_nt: TGCGCCAGCAGGGCACCCGGGGTCCTCACCTACGAGCAGTACTTC; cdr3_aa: CASRAPGVLTYEQYF
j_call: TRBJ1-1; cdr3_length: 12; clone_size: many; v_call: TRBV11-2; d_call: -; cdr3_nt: TGTGCCAGCAGCTTCGGTGACACTGAAGCTTTCTTT; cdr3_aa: CASSFGDTEAFF
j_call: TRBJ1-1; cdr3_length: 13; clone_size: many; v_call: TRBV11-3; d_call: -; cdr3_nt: TGTGCCAGCAGGTTCACCCCGAACACTGAAGCTTTCTTT; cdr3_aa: CASRFTPNTEAFF
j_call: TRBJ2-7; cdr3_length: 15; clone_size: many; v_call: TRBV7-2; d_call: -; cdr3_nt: TGTGCCAGCAGCTTTTCAGGGGAAGGGTCCTACGAGCAGTACTTC; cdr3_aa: CASSFSGEGSYEQYF
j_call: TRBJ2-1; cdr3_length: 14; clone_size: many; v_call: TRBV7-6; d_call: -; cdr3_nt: TGTGCCAGCAGCTTAGCGTCGCAGCTCAATGAGCAGTTCTTC; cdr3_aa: CASSLASQLNEQFF
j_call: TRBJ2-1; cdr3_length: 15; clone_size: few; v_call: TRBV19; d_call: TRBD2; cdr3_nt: TGTGCCAGTAGTATAGATACTAGCGGGTACAATGAGCAGTTCTTC; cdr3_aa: CASSIDTSGYNEQFF
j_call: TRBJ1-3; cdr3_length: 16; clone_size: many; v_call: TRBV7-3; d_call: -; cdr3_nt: TGTGCCAGCAGCTTAGGACCAGGGGCGACTGGAAACACCATATATTTT; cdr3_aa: CASSLGPGATGNTIYF
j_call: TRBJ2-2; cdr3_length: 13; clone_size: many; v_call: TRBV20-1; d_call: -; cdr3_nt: TGCAGTGCTAGTGAGGGAAGGCGCGGGGAGCTGTTTTTT; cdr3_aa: CSASEGRRGELFF
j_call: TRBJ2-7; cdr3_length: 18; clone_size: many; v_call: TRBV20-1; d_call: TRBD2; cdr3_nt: TGCAGTGCTAGTCGCCTAGCGGGGCCCTGGGGTGAGTCCTACGAGCAGTACTTC; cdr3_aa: CSASRLAGPWGESYEQYF
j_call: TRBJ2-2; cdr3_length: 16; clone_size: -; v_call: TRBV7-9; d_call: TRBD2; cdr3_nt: TGTGCCAGCAGCGTGACTAGCGGGAGGGCCATCGGGGAGCTGTTTTTT; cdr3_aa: CASSVTSGRAIGELFF
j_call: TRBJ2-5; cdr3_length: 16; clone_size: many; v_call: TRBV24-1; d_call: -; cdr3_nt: TGTGCCACCAGTGACCCCTTTCGACCCGGAGAAGAGACCCAGTACTTC; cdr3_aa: CATSDPFRPGEETQYF
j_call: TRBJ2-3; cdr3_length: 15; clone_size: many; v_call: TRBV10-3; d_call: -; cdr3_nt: TGTGCCATCAGACCCGCCGGTGGAAGGAGAGATACGCAGTATTTT; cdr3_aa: CAIRPAGGRRDTQYF
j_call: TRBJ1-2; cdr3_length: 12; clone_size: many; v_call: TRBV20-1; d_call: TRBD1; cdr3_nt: TGCAGTGCGCCGACAGGGACCTATGGCTACACCTTC; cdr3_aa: CSAPTGTYGYTF
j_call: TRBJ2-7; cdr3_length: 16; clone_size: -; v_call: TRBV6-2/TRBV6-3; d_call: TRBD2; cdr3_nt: TGTGCCAGCAGTTACCCGGCGGGAGGCCCCAACTACGAGCAGTACTTC; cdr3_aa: CASSYPAGGPNYEQYF
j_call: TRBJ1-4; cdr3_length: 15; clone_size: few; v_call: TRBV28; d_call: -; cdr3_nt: TGTGCCAGCAGTTTAGGAGGAGGGAGTGTCGAAAAACTGTTTTTT; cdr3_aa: CASSLGGGSVEKLFF
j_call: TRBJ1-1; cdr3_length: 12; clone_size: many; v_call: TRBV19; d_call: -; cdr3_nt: TGTGCCAGCAGCCAAGGGAACACTGAAGCTTTCTTT; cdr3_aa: CASSQGNTEAFF
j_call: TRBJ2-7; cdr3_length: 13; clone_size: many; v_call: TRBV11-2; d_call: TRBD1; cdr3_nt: TGTGCCAGCAGCATGGGACAGGGGAGGGAGCAGTACTTC; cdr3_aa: CASSMGQGREQYF
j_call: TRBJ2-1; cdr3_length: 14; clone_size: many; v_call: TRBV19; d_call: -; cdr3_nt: TGTGCCAGTATCTCGTCGTCCGGCGAGAATGAGCAGTTCTTC; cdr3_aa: CASISSSGENEQFF
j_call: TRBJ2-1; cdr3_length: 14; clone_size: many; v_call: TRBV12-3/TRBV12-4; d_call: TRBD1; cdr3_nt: TGTGCCAGCCCCGGGACAGCCAAACGGGATGAGCAGTTCTTC; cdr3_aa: CASPGTAKRDEQFF
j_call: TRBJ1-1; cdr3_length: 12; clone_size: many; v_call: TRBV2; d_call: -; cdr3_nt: TGTGCCAGCAGGGACGGGAACACTGAAGCTTTCTTT; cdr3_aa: CASRDGNTEAFF
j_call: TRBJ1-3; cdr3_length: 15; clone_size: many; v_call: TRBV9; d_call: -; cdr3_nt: TGTGCCAGCAGCCCCCGGTCAACCTCTGGAAACACCATATATTTT; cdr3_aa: CASSPRSTSGNTIYF
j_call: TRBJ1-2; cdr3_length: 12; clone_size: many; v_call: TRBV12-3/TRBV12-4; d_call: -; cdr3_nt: TGTGCCAGCAGCCCGAGCGACCGTGGCTACACCTTC; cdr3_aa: CASSPSDRGYTF
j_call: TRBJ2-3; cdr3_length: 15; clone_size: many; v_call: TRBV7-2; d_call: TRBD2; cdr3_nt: TGTGCCAGCCGCAAGGGGAGGGCCACTGCAGATACGCAGTATTTT; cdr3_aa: CASRKGRATADTQYF
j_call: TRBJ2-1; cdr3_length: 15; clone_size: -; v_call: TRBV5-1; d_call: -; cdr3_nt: TGCGCCAGCAGCACCCAAAGTGGGTCCTACGATGAGCAGTTCTTC; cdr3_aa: CASSTQSGSYDEQFF
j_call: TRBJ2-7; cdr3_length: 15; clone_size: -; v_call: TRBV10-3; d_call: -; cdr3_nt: TGTGCCATCAGTGAGAGGGAAACGGGTACCTACGAGCAGTACTTC; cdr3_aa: CAISERETGTYEQYF